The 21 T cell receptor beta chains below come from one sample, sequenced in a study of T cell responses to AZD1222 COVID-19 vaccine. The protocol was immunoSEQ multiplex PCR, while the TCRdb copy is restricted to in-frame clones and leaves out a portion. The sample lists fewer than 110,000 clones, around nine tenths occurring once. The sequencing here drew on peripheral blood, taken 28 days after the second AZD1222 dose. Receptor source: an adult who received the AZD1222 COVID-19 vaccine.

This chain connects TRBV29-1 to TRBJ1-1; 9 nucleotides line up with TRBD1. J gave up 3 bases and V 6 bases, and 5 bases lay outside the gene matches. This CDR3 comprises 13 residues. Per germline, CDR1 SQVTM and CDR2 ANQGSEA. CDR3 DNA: TGCAGCGTCTCTGACAGGGGGTACACTGAAGCTTTCTTT. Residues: CSVSDRGYTEAFF.

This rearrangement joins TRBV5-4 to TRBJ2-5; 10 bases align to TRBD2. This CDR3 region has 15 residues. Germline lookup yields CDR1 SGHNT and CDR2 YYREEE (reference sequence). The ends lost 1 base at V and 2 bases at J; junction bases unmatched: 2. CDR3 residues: CASSLLAGGQETQYF. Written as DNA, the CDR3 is TGTGCCAGCAGCTTGTTAGCGGGAGGACAAGAGACCCAGTACTTC. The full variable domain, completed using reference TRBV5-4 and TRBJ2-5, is ETGVTQSPTHLIKTRGQQVTLRCSSQSGHNTVSWYQQALGQGPQFIFQYYREEENGRGNFPPRFSGLQFPNYSSELNVNALELDDSALYLCASSLLAGGQETQYFGPGTRLLVL.

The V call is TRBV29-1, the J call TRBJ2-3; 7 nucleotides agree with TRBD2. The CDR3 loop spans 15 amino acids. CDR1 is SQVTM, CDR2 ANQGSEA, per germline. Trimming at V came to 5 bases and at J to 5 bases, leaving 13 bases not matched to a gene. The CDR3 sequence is CSVSVGGRGEDTQYF. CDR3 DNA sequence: TGCAGCGTTTCCGTCGGCGGGAGAGGGGAAGATACGCAGTATTTT.

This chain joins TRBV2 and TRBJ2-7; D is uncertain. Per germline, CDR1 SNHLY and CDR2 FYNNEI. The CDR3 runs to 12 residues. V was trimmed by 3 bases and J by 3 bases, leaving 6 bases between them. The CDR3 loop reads CASSERRYEQYF. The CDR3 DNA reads TGTGCCAGCAGTGAGAGGCGCTACGAGCAGTACTTC.

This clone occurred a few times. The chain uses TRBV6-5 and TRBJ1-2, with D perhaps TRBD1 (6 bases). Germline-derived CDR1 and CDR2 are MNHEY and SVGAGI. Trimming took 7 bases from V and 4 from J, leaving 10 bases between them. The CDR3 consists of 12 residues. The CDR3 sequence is CASKRGSYGYTF. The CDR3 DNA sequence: TGTGCCAGCAAGAGGGGGAGCTATGGCTACACCTTC.

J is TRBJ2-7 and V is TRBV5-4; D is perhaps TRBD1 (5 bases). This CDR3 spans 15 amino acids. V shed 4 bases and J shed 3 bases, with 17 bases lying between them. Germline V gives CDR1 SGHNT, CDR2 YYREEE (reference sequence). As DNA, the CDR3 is TGTGCCAGCAGCGACGGACCCGACAGTGACTACGAGCAGTACTTC. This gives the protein CASSDGPDSDYEQYF.

DNA of the CDR3: TGTGCCAGCAGCCATTCGTACGGGGAGCTGTTTTTT. This sequence encodes CASSHSYGELFF. The V gene is TRBV11-3, the J gene TRBJ2-2; no firm D call. Germline-derived CDR1 and CDR2 are SGHNT and YENEEA. The CDR3 has 12 residues. Trimming cost V 5 bases and J 7 bases, with 8 bases left between them.

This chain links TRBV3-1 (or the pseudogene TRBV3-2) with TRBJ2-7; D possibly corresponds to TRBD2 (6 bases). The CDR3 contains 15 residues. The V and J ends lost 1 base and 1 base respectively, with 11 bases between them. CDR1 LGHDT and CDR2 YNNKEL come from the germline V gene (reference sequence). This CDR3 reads CASSQGLSGSYEQYF. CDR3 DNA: TGTGCCAGCAGCCAAGGACTAAGCGGGTCCTACGAGCAGTACTTC.

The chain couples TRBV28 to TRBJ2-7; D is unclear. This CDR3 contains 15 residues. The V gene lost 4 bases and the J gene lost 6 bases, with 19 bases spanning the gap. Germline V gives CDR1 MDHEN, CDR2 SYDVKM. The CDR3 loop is CASSSLQVGFSEQYF. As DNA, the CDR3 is TGTGCCAGCAGTTCCCTGCAGGTGGGGTTCTCCGAGCAGTACTTC.

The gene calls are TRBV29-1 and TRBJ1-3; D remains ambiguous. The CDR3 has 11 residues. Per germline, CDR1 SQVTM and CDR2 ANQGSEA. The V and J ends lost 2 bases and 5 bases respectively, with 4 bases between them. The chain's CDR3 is CSVEKRNTIYF. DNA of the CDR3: TGCAGCGTTGAAAAGAGAAACACCATATATTTT.

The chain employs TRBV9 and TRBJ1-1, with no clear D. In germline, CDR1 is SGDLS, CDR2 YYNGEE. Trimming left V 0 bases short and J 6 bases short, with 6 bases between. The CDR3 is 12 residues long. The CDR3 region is CASSVAGAEAFF. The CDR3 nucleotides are TGTGCCAGCAGCGTAGCTGGGGCTGAAGCTTTCTTT.

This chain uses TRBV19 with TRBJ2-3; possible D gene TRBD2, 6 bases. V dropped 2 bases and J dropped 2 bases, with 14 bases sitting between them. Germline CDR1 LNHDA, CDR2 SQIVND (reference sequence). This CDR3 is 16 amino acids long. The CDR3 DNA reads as TGTGCCAGTAGTATATCGGGGACTGCCAACACAGATACGCAGTATTTT. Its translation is CASSISGTANTDTQYF.

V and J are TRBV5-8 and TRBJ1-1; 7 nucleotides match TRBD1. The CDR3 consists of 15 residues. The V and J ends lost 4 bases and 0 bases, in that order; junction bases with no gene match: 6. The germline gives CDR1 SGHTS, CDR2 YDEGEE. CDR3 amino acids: CASSRATGMNTEAFF. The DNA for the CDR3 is TGTGCCAGCAGCCGAGCGACAGGGATGAACACTGAAGCTTTCTTT.

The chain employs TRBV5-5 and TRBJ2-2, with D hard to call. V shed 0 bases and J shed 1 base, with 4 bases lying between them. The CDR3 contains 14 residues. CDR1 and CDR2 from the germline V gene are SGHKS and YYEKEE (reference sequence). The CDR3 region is CASSLALNTGELFF. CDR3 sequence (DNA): TGTGCCAGCAGCTTGGCTTTGAACACCGGGGAGCTGTTTTTT.

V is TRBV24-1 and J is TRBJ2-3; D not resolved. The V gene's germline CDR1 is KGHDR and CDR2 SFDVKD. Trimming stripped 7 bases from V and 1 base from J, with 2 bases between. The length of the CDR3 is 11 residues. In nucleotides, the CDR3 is TGTGCCACCAGCCGCACAGATACGCAGTATTTT. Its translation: CATSRTDTQYF.

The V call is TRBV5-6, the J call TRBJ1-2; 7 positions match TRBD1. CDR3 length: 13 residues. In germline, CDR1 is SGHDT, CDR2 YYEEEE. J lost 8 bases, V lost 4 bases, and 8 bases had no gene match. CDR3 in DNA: TGTGCCAGCAGCGATCAGGGGGTGCGGGGCTACACCTTC. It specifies CASSDQGVRGYTF.

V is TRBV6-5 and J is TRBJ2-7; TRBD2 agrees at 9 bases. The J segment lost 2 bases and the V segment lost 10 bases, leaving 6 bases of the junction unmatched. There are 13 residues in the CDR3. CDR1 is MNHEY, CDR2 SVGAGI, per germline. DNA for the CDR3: TGTGCCACACAAACTAGCGGGCCCTACGAGCAGTACTTC. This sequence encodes CATQTSGPYEQYF.

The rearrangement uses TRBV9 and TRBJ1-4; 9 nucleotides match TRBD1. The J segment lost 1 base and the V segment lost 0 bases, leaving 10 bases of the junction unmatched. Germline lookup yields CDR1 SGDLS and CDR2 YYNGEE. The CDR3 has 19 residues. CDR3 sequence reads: CASSVALYPGQGTNEKLFF. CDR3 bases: TGTGCCAGCAGCGTAGCCCTATACCCGGGACAGGGAACTAATGAAAAACTGTTTTTT.

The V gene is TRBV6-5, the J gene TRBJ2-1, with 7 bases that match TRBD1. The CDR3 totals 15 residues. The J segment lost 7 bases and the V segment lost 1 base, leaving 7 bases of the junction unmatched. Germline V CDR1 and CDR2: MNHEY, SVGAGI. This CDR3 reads CASSYYRGEGNEQFF. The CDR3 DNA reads TGTGCCAGCAGTTACTACAGGGGCGAGGGGAATGAGCAGTTCTTC.

The CDR3 DNA sequence: TGTGCCAGTGGAGGGGTGGGCACAGATACGCAGTATTTT. This encodes CASGGVGTDTQYF. The J gene is TRBJ2-3, the V gene TRBV2; tentative D call: TRBD2 (6 bases). This CDR3 region has 13 residues. V gave up 9 bases and J gave up 1 base, with 11 bases separating them. In germline, CDR1 is SNHLY, CDR2 FYNNEI.

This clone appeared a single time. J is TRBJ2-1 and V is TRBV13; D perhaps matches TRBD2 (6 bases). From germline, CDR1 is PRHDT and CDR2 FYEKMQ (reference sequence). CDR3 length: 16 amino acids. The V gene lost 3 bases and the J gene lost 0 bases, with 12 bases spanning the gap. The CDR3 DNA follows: TGTGCCAGCAGCTTTTGGGGGAGGAGCTCCTACAATGAGCAGTTCTTC. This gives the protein CASSFWGRSSYNEQFF.